One sample yielded the 20 T cell receptor beta chains listed below, sequenced in a study of blood T cell repertoires in COVID-19. Here immunoSEQ multiplex PCR was the method, and the copy in TCRdb shows in-frame clones only, minus some. The sample contains tens of thousands of clones, approximately 88% of which appear only once. Sequenced material: peripheral blood. The receptors originated from a man over 45 with active COVID-19.

The chain uses TRBV18 and TRBJ2-1; TRBD1 agrees at 9 bases. This CDR3 has 16 amino acids. CDR1 and CDR2 from the germline V gene are KGHSH and LQKENI. V was clipped by 2 bases and J by 5 bases; unmatched bases: 7. The DNA of the CDR3 is TGTGCCAGCTCACCATCCCGGGACAGGGTGAACAATGAGCAGTTCTTC. This sequence encodes CASSPSRDRVNNEQFF.

V is TRBV10-1 and J is TRBJ2-1; 9 bases map to TRBD2. This CDR3 is built from 15 residues. The J segment lost 2 bases and the V segment lost 4 bases, leaving 3 bases of the junction unmatched. In germline, CDR1 is WNHNN, CDR2 SYGVQD (reference sequence). CDR3 in amino acids: CASSVGGGAYNEQFF. The CDR3 DNA reads TGCGCCAGCAGTGTAGGCGGGGGGGCCTACAATGAGCAGTTCTTC.

The chain combines TRBV5-1 with TRBJ2-5; weak D call: TRBD1 (5 bases). V was trimmed by 0 bases and J by 1 base, leaving 10 bases between them. Germline CDR1 SGHRS, CDR2 YFSETQ. The CDR3 length is 15 residues. The DNA of the CDR3 is TGCGCCAGCAGCTTGGCCCAGGGAAGCCAAGAGACCCAGTACTTC. Protein sequence: CASSLAQGSQETQYF.

The chain is built from TRBV19 and TRBJ2-7; a weak D match, TRBD1 (6 bases). The CDR3 has 15 amino acids. V lost 5 bases, J lost 0 bases, and 14 bases lay in between. The germline V gene encodes CDR1 LNHDA and CDR2 SQIVND (reference sequence). CDR3: CASSEDRFLSYEQYF. Here the CDR3 DNA reads TGTGCCAGTAGTGAAGACAGGTTCCTCTCCTACGAGCAGTACTTC.

This chain connects TRBV27 to TRBJ2-5; D is unclear. V gave up 0 bases and J gave up 5 bases, with 19 bases separating them. The CDR3 runs 17 residues. Germline V lookup: CDR1 MNHEY, CDR2 SMNVEV (reference sequence). CDR3 sequence: CASSLSKAALSRETQYF. CDR3 DNA: TGTGCCAGCAGTTTATCGAAGGCGGCACTTTCTCGGGAGACCCAGTACTTC.

The chain links TRBV6-6 to TRBJ2-7; 9 positions agree with TRBD2. The CDR3 has 15 amino acids. Germline values: CDR1 MNHNY, CDR2 SVGAGI (reference sequence). J was trimmed by 1 base and V by 0 bases; bases with no gene match: 1. CDR3: CASSYSSGSSYEQYF. The DNA for the CDR3 is TGTGCCAGCAGTTACTCTAGCGGGAGTTCCTACGAGCAGTACTTC.

The genes are TRBV3-1 (or the pseudogene TRBV3-2) and TRBJ1-1; 11 bases line up with TRBD1. Germline V gene lookup returns CDR1 LGHDT and CDR2 YNNKEL (reference sequence). V was pared by 3 bases and J by 5 bases, with 5 bases of the junction left unmatched. The CDR3 covers 15 residues. The CDR3 loop reads CASSHWDRGETEAFF. In nucleotides, the CDR3 is TGTGCCAGCAGCCACTGGGACAGGGGGGAAACTGAAGCTTTCTTT.

In nucleotides, the CDR3 is TGTGCCAGCAGTGAAACAGGGTTAACCGGGGAGCTGTTTTTT. Encoded protein: CASSETGLTGELFF. The rearrangement uses TRBV6-1 and TRBJ2-2, with a tentative D call TRBD1 (6 bases). The V end lost 2 bases, the J end lost 5 bases, and 9 bases lay between the germline ends. Germline CDR1 and CDR2: MNHNS and SASEGT. The CDR3 runs to 14 residues.

The chain carries TRBV7-6 and TRBJ2-3; D not resolved. Deletions cut 2 bases from V and 3 bases from J, with 6 bases between. From germline, CDR1 is SGHVS and CDR2 FNYEAQ. The length of the CDR3 is 13 residues. CDR3 sequence: CASSLLQTDTQYF. CDR3 bases: TGTGCCAGCAGCTTACTCCAGACAGATACGCAGTATTTT.

The gene calls are TRBV19 and TRBJ1-2, with TRBD1 matching over 10 bases. The ends lost 4 bases at V and 7 bases at J; junction bases unmatched: 3. The CDR3 covers 13 residues. Per the germline V gene, CDR1 is LNHDA and CDR2 is SQIVND (reference sequence). CDR3 sequence reads: CASSRQGASGYTF. The CDR3, as DNA: TGTGCCAGTAGTAGACAGGGGGCGTCTGGCTACACCTTC.

This clone was seen only once. V usage is TRBV5-1 and J usage is TRBJ1-1; D gene uncertain. In germline, CDR1 is SGHRS, CDR2 YFSETQ. The CDR3 has 13 residues. Trimming took off 0 bases at V and 5 bases at J, with 8 bases between the two ends. As DNA, the CDR3 is TGCGCCAGCAGCTTGGTCGCGGGGACTGAAGCTTTCTTT. This sequence encodes CASSLVAGTEAFF.

The chain has TRBV28 and TRBJ1-2, with D hard to call. CDR1 and CDR2 from the germline V gene are MDHEN and SYDVKM. V dropped 5 bases and J dropped 3 bases, with 4 bases sitting between them. The CDR3 spans 11 residues. The CDR3, as DNA: TGTGCCAGCAGTCATTACTATGGCTACACCTTC. It encodes CASSHYYGYTF.

This chain connects TRBV18 to TRBJ2-1, with 7 bases matching TRBD1. The CDR3 sequence is 15 residues long. V was clipped by 6 bases and J by 7 bases; unmatched bases: 12. From germline, CDR1 is KGHSH and CDR2 LQKENI. The CDR3 loop is CASSPSKQGTNEQFF. The CDR3 DNA reads as TGTGCCAGCTCCCCTAGCAAACAGGGGACGAATGAGCAGTTCTTC.

In nucleotides, the CDR3 is TGCAGCGTGCGTGGGGCAGGAGCCAATCAGCCCCAGCATTTT. Its translation is CSVRGAGANQPQHF. This chain links TRBV29-1 with TRBJ1-5; D is possibly TRBD1 (5 bases). In germline, CDR1 is SQVTM, CDR2 ANQGSEA. With 6 bases removed from V and 3 bases from J, the gap between germline ends came to 15 bases. The length of the CDR3 is 14 residues.

The V and J genes are TRBV2 and TRBJ1-1; tentative D call: TRBD1 (5 bases). The germline V and J ends were trimmed by 4 bases and 5 bases, with 14 bases remaining between them. CDR1 SNHLY and CDR2 FYNNEI come from the germline V gene. This CDR3 has 14 amino acids. CDR3 in amino acids: CASSADSLRTEAFF. CDR3 coding DNA: TGTGCCAGCAGTGCCGACAGCTTAAGAACTGAAGCTTTCTTT.

This clone is classed as medium-sized. The V call is TRBV4-1, the J call TRBJ1-1; a possible D gene is TRBD1 (6 bases). CDR3 length: 15 residues. V dropped 4 bases and J dropped 4 bases, with 16 bases sitting between them. From germline, CDR1 is MGHRA and CDR2 YSYEKL. The CDR3 region has the DNA TGCGCCAGCAGCCTCGGGGGGGCGGTGGGCACTGAAGCTTTCTTT. Amino acid sequence: CASSLGGAVGTEAFF.

The gene calls are TRBV2 and TRBJ1-5, with 7 bases that match TRBD1. The V gene's germline CDR1 is SNHLY and CDR2 FYNNEI. This CDR3 has 15 amino acids. V shed 4 bases and J 3 bases; nucleotides not matched to a gene: 6. Here the CDR3 reads CASSVQGQINQPQHF. The CDR3 DNA reads TGTGCCAGCAGTGTACAGGGGCAGATCAATCAGCCCCAGCATTTT.

The gene calls are TRBV6-2 or TRBV6-3 and TRBJ2-3, with 11 bases lining up with TRBD2. Germline V lookup: CDR1 MNHEY, CDR2 SVGEGT. The CDR3 covers 19 residues. Trimming cost V 2 bases and J 5 bases; bases outside gene matches: 15. CDR3 DNA: TGTGCCAGCAGTTACGCGTTATTGTCGACTAGCGGGGAGGGAGATACGCAGTATTTT. Its translation: CASSYALLSTSGEGDTQYF.

The genes are TRBV6-5 and TRBJ1-6; a weak D match, TRBD1 (5 bases). Trimming cost V 0 bases and J 3 bases, with 9 bases left between them. The germline CDR1 and CDR2 sequences are MNHEY and SVGAGI. This CDR3 is built from 16 residues. CDR3 amino acids: CASSYSGGVYNSPLHF. The DNA of the CDR3 is TGTGCCAGCAGTTACTCCGGGGGAGTCTATAATTCACCCCTCCACTTT.

J is TRBJ2-7 and V is TRBV19, with TRBD1 identical over 7 bases. Germline CDR1 LNHDA, CDR2 SQIVND (reference sequence). Germline trimming cut 2 bases from V and 2 bases from J; bases unmatched to any gene: 6. This CDR3 has 15 residues. CDR3 protein: CASSIRDSTPYEQYF. The CDR3 DNA follows: TGTGCCAGTAGTATAAGGGACAGTACCCCCTACGAGCAGTACTTC.